One and the same sample provided the 7 T cell receptor beta chains below, sequenced in a study of CD8 T cells in ankylosing spondylitis. Findings and caveats of the study: Among TCR beta sequences, a motif of roughly 8 highly homologous variants appeared characteristic of ankylosing spondylitis blood.

TCRdb processed the 5' RACE reads anew with MiXCR; each CDR3 protein has one entry. Seen here are about 480,000 distinct CDR3 sequences, more than 15% observed once, and the top ten hold just over 1%. The antigens of these receptors remain unknown. Specimen: blood, either unsorted or a sorted T cell fraction (not recorded which). These receptors were obtained from a male donor with ankylosing spondylitis.

The V call is TRBV28, the J call TRBJ1-1; D unresolved. V was pared by 4 bases and J by 2 bases, with 5 bases between. Germline V CDR1 and CDR2: MDHEN, SYDVKM. The CDR3 is 12 amino acids. CDR3 in amino acids: CASSSSNTEAFF. DNA of the CDR3: TGTGCCAGCAGTTCGTCAAACACTGAAGCTTTCTTT.

This clonotype turned up a few times. Sequence at one end of the junction differs from germline and may be a read error. The chain carries TRBV2 and TRBJ1-5; no reliable D call. This CDR3 has 14 residues. CDR1 is SNHLY and CDR2 is FYNNEI in the germline V gene. CDR3 in DNA: TGTGCCAGCAGTGGCCTTAAGGCCGAAACAATTCCGACCTTT. Encoded protein: CASSGLKAETIPTF.

This chain joins TRBV28 and TRBJ2-1; D remains ambiguous. The CDR3 spans 14 residues. Looked up from germline, CDR1 is MDHEN and CDR2 is SYDVKM. V was trimmed by 4 bases and J by 5 bases, leaving 12 bases between them. The CDR3 spells CASSSSAPDNEQFF. DNA for the CDR3: TGTGCCAGCAGTTCATCCGCCCCGGACAATGAGCAGTTCTTC.

The chain links TRBV12-3 or TRBV12-4 to TRBJ2-1, with D perhaps TRBD2 (5 bases). The CDR3 is 15 residues long. The germline V and J ends were trimmed by 4 bases and 7 bases, with 17 bases remaining between them. CDR3 sequence: CASSSPRTGSNEQFF. The CDR3 nucleotides are TGTGCCAGCAGTTCCCCCAGGACGGGATCGAATGAGCAGTTCTTC.

This rearrangement joins TRBV10-3 to TRBJ1-2, with D perhaps matching TRBD1 (6 bases). Deletions cut 11 bases from V and 7 bases from J, with 23 bases between. This CDR3 has 14 residues. Germline assignment: CDR1 ENHRY and CDR2 SYGVKD. CDR3 sequence: CASADSLFRGGYTF. CDR3 nucleotides: TGTGCCTCCGCGGACAGTCTTTTTAGGGGTGGCTACACCTTC.

The chain carries TRBV5-4 and TRBJ1-2, with TRBD1 matching over 9 bases. The CDR3 extends over 12 amino acids. Trimming took 4 bases from V and 8 from J; bases not matched to a gene: 3. Germline values: CDR1 SGHNT, CDR2 YYREEE (reference sequence). DNA of the CDR3: TGTGCCAGCAGCGGACAGGGGTGGGGCTACACCTTC. It codes for CASSGQGWGYTF.

The rearrangement joins TRBV28 to TRBJ2-1; possibly TRBD2 for D (6 bases). CDR3 length equals 14 residues. The V gene's germline CDR1 is MDHEN and CDR2 SYDVKM. Trimming removed 2 bases at V and 7 bases at J, with 12 bases between. The CDR3 sequence is CASSLRGGANEQFF. The CDR3 DNA reads TGTGCCAGCAGTTTACGAGGAGGGGCTAATGAGCAGTTCTTC. Looking up the rest from reference TRBV28 and TRBJ2-1 gives the full variable domain: DVKVTQSSRYLVKRTGEKVFLECVQDMDHENMFWYRQDPGLGLRLIYFSYDVKMKEKGDIPEGYSVSREKKERFSLILESASTNQTSMYLCASSLRGGANEQFFGPGTRLTVL.